This T cell receptor (beta chain) is from a study of tumor-infiltrating lymphocytes in primary liver carcinoma (dated by TCRdb to the late 2010s). Background for the entire study: Hepatocellular carcinoma (four) or combined HCC and intrahepatic cholangiocarcinoma (one) was present in the five patients, who were three men and two women aged 30 to 69 years. The tumors of the five patients were staged as T1-T3 N0M0, with maximum diameters ranging from roughly 4 to 10 cm. Roughly 3.5 to 7.5 million productive TCRbeta reads were obtained per sample, and no significant difference in read depth was found between tissue types. The study combined TCRbeta repertoire sequencing, expression microarrays and whole-exome sequencing across five regions of each liver tumor, with adjacent normal tissue and blood. TCRbeta repertoire sequencing covered about 35 specimens from 5 patients: about 25 tumor regions, 5 adjacent noncancerous liver tissues and 5 peripheral blood samples. Technical replicate repertoires showed high reproducibility, with mean shared-clone rates roughly 0.89 and correlation coefficients above 0.95. The paper as a whole reports these results and caveats: Compared with blood, tumors had a significantly larger share of the repertoire taken up by the top 250 clones (p = 0.039). Repertoire overlap was found to be higher between tumor regions (mean approximately 35%) than between tumor-adjacent (roughly 17%) or tumor-blood (approximately 15%) pairs, consistent with antigen-driven expansion. Because sequencing covered only the TCR beta chain and unpaired alpha chains were not captured, true repertoire diversity is likely underestimated. Since the samples were bulk and unsorted, there was no way to compare CD4+ and CD8+ T cell repertoires. The study included only 4 to 6 patients, and the authors note findings should be validated in a larger study.

Starting from roughly 540 ng total RNA, TCRbeta-specific cDNA was produced by reverse transcription with a constant-region primer and ProtoScript II reverse transcriptase. Three nested multiplex PCR rounds, following a slightly modified ARM-PCR procedure, were used to build the TCRbeta libraries. Each of the first two PCR rounds ran for approximately 11 cycles and used multiplex TRBV1-TRBV30 forward primers together with a Cbeta reverse primer. Sample barcodes and Illumina adapters were attached in a final 25-cycle PCR using Deep VentR polymerase. Before sequencing, amplicons of 200-500 bp were gel-purified using a QIAquick gel extraction kit. An Illumina HiSeq 2500 was used to sequence the TCRbeta amplicons with 250-bp paired-end reads. On the authors' methods: To recover full CDR3 sequences, reads were quality-trimmed using Trimmomatic v0.33 and paired reads were then merged using FLASH v1.2.11. MiGEC v1.2.1b assigned V, D and J germline segments to the rearranged TCRbeta sequences. VDJtools v1.0.0 computed clonotype statistics and Shannon-Wiener diversity indices. Except for diversity analysis, only the 250 most abundant clonotypes of each sample were used in subsequent analyses to reduce sampling bias. The public reads were reanalyzed by TCRdb: fastp trimming at Q25, MiXCR alignment, in-frame beta chains only. Each entry merges the rows of one CDR3 protein and shows their most common DNA and genes. The V and J calls were determined by TCRdb, not by the authors. The sample table shows roughly 40,000 distinct CDR3 sequences, and roughly 77% are seen once. The top ten constitute 38% of the sample.

Total RNA and DNA were co-extracted without cell sorting from roughly 20-30 mg of bulk tissue using the AllPrep DNA/RNA mini kit. Between late 2015 and March 2016, several patients in China with histopathologically diagnosed primary liver carcinoma had surgical resection. Chronic HBV infection was present in the patients, and the patients were treatment-naive at sampling. Each fresh piece of tumor and adjacent tissue was cut in two, with one half stored in RNAlater at -80 degrees C and the other half sent for histology. CDR1 and CDR2 were assigned from the germline V gene (reference sequence) as SEHNR and FQNEAQ. CDR3 length: 14 amino acids, cysteine to phenylalanine. Solely the CDR3 DNA is kept, with 42 bases framed from the first base. Concerning this clonotype: What this receptor recognizes is not known. A much bigger clone sits one base away, suggesting this may be a read error.

Sequencing input: tumor-adjacent normal liver tissue. The clonotype originates from a woman in her thirties with primary liver carcinoma and hepatitis B virus infection. The chain couples TRBV7-9 to TRBJ2-7, with no reliable assignment of the D segment. DNA sequence: TGTGTCAGCAGCTTAGTGGGCAGCTCCTACGAGCAGTACTTC. Translated, this is CVSSLVGSSYEQYF.